This T cell receptor beta chain originates from a study of cytomegalovirus exposure and HLA in healthy donors. This PCR relied on a set of 60 Vbeta primers and 13 Jbeta primers. Only in-frame clones appear in the TCRdb table, and some are missing; sequencing was by immunoSEQ multiplex PCR. The sample shows about 120,000 clones, 70% to 85% of them seen only once. This CDR3 spans 13 amino acids. Germline V gene sequence: CDR1 MNHEY, CDR2 SVGAGI. Trimming took 6 bases from V and 3 from J, leaving 11 bases between them. J is TRBJ1-1 and V is TRBV6-5, with D uncertain. Material for sequencing was PBMCs. The receptor was derived from a woman younger than 30 in good health and CMV-seronegative. The CDR3 protein is CASSQSWYTEAFF. The CDR3 DNA reads as TGTGCCAGCAGCCAGTCGTGGTACACTGAAGCTTTCTTT.